This T cell receptor beta chain originates from a study of OX40 agonist ivuxolimab in advanced cancers. As for the study in general: Dose-escalation cases comprised hepatocellular carcinoma, melanoma, renal cell or head and neck cancer.

On cycle 4 day 1 and cycle 7 day 1, as well as at baseline, blood was sampled. Here immunoSEQ multiplex PCR was the method, and the copy in TCRdb shows in-frame clones only, minus some. The sample has 65,000 to 90,000 clones, roughly nine tenths seen once. The sequenced sample was CD4+ or CD8+ T cells sorted from blood, obtained in a trial of the OX40 agonist ivuxolimab. This receptor was taken from an adult with an advanced solid tumor such as melanoma, head and neck, liver or kidney cancer.

The CDR3 here is CSVAVGDGYTF. Written as DNA, the CDR3 is TGCAGCGTTGCCGTGGGGGATGGCTACACCTTC. The chain has TRBV29-1 and TRBJ1-2; D is possibly TRBD1 (5 bases). The ends were cut back, 4 bases at V and 6 bases at J, with 9 bases in the middle. Germline assignment: CDR1 SQVTM and CDR2 ANQGSEA. The CDR3 is 11 amino acids.